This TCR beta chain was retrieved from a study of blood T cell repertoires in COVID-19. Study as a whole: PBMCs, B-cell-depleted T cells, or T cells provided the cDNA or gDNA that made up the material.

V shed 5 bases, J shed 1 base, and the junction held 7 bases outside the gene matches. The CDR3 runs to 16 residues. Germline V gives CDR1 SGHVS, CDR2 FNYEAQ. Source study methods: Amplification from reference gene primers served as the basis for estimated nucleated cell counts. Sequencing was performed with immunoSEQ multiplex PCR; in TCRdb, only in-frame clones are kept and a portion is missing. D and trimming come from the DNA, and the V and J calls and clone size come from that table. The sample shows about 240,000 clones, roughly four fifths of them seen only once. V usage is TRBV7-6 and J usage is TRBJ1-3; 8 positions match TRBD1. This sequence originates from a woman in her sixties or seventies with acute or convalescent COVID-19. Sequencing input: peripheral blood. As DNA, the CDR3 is TGTGCCAGCAGCCGAGGACAGGGAGGGTCTGGAAACACCATATATTTT. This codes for CASSRGQGGSGNTIYF. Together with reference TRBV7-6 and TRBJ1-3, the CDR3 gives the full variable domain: GAGVSQSPRYKVTKRGQDVALRCDPISGHVSLYWYRQALGQGPEFLTYFNYEAQQDKSGLPNDRFSAERPEGSISTLTIQRTEQRDSAMYRCASSRGQGGSGNTIYFGEGSWLTVV.